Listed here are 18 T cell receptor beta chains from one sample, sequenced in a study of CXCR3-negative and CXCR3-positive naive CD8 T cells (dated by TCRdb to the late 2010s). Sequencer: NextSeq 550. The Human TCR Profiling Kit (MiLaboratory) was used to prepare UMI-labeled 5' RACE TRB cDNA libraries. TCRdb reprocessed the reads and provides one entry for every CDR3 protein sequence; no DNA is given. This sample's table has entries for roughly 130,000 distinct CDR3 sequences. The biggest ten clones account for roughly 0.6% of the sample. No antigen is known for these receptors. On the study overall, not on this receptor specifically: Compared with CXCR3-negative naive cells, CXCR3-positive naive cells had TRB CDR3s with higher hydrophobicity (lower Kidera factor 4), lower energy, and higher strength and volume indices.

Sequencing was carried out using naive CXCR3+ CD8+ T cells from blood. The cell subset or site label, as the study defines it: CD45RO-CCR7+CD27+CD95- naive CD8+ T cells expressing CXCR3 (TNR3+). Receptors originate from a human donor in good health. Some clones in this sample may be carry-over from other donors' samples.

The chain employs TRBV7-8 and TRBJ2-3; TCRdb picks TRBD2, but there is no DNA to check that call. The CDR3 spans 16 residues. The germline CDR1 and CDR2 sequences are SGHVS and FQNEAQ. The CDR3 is CASSILAEPSTDTQYF.

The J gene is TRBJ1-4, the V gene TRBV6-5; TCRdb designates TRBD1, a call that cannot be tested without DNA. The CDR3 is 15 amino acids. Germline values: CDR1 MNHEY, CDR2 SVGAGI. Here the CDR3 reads CASSTGTGLNEKLFF.

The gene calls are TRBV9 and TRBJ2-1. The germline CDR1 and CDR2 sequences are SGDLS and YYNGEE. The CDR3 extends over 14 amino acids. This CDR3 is CASSLLLMATEQFF.

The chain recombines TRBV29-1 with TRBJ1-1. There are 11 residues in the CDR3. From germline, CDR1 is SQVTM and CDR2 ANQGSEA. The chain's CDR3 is CSVESGIEAFF.

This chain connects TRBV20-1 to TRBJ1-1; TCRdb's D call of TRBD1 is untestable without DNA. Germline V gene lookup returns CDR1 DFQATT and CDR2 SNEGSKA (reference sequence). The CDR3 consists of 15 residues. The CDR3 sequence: CSARDPAGDGTEAFF.

The CDR3 loop is CASRFGPEQFF. The gene calls are TRBV6-2 or TRBV6-3 and TRBJ2-1. The CDR3 contains 11 residues. In germline, CDR1 is MNHEY, CDR2 SVGEGT.

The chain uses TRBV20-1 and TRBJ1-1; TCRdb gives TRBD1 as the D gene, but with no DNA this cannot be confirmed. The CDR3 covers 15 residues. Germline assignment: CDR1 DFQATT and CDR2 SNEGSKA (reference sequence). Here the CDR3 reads CSARGTVRGYTEAFF.

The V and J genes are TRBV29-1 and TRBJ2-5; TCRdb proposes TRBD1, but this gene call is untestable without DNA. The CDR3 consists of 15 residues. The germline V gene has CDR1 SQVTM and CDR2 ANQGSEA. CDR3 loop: CSVEDLGTEQETQYF.

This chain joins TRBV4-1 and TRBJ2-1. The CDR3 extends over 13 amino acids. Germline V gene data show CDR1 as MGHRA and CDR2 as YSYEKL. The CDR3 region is CASSQDRQAEQFF.

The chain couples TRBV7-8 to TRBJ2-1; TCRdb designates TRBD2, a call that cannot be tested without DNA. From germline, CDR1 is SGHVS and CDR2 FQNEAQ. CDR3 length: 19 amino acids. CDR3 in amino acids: CASSLATGTSGRKHNEQFF.

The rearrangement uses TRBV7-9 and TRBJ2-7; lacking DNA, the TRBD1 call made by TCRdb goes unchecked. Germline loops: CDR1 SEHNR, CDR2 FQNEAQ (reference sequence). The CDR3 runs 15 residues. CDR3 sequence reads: CASSSGTGERDEQYF.

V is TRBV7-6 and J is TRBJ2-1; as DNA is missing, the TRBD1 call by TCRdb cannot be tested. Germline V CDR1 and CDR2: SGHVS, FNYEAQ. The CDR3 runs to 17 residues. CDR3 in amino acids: CASSLARGRGPYNEQFF.

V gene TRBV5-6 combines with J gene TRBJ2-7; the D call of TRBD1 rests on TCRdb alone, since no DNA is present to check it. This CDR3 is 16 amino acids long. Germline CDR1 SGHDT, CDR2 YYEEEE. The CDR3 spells CASSSRVGRSSYEQYF.

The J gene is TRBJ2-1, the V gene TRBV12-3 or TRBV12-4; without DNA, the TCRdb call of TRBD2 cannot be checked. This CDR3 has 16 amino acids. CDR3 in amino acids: CASSLRAGSSYNEQFF.

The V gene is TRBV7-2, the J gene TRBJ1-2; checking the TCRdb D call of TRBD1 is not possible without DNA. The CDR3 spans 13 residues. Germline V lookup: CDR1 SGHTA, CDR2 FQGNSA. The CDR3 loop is CASSLRWGDGYTF.

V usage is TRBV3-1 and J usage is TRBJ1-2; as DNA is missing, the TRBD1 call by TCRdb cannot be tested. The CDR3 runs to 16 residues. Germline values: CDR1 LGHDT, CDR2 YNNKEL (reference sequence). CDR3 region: CASSPKYDGQHYGYTF.

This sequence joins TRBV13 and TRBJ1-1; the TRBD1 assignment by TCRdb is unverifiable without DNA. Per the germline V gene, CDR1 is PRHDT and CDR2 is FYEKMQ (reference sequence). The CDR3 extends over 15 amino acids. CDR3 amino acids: CASSPSGQGNTEAFF.

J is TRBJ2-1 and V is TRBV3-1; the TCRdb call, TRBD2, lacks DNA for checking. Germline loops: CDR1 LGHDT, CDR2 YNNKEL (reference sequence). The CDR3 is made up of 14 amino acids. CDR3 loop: CASATSGAVGEQFF.